Given below is one T cell receptor (beta chain) in context. Methods used by the authors: Estimation of nucleated cell counts was performed using reference gene primer amplification. Clones were sequenced by immunoSEQ multiplex PCR, and TCRdb holds only the in-frame ones, with some missing. The V and J calls and clone size come from that table; D and trimming were worked out from the DNA. The repertoire holds under 150,000 clones, with approximately 81% as singletons. The data were taken from a study of blood T cell repertoires in COVID-19. Study-wide context: Donors in the United States, Italy and Spain gave samples during acute or convalescent COVID-19. Nucleic acid was either cDNA or gDNA, and it came from T cells, B-cell-depleted T cells, or PBMCs.

V was trimmed by 4 bases and J by 4 bases, leaving 10 bases between them. CDR1 MNHEY and CDR2 SVGEGT come from the germline V gene. The CDR3 has 14 residues. The V and J genes are TRBV6-2 or TRBV6-3 and TRBJ2-2; D is possibly TRBD1 (6 bases). This receptor was identified in a woman aged 60 to 75 with active or convalescent COVID-19. Sequenced: peripheral blood. CDR3 in amino acids: CASSLGTPTGELFF. As DNA, the CDR3 is TGTGCCAGCAGTTTGGGGACACCCACCGGGGAGCTGTTTTTT.